This T cell receptor (beta chain) emerged from a study of CXCR3-negative and CXCR3-positive naive CD8 T cells. As concerns this clonotype: Its target is not known.

The study's findings and limits: More hydrophobic TRB CDR3s occurred in CXCR3-positive than in CXCR3-negative naive cells. Both naive subsets, CXCR3-negative and CXCR3-positive, displayed similar TRBV-TRBJ usage, unlike memory cells.

The TRB cDNA libraries were prepared by 5' RACE with UMI labels. TCRdb reprocessed the 5' RACE reads, with one entry per CDR3 protein and no DNA. This sample carries 55,000 to 70,000 distinct CDR3 sequences, with under 0.8% going to the ten biggest clones. Germline CDR1 MNHEY, CDR2 SVGAGI. There are 17 residues in the CDR3. This TCR came from a human donor in good health. Some clones in this sample may be carry-over from other donors' samples. Material for sequencing was naive CXCR3+ CD8+ T cells from blood. As for subset: CD45RO-CCR7+CD27+CD95- naive CD8+ T cells expressing CXCR3 (TNR3+). This rearrangement joins TRBV6-5 to TRBJ2-2; TCRdb's D call of TRBD1 is untestable without DNA. Here the CDR3 reads CASSWVAGAHPTGELFF.